The following is a T cell receptor (beta chain) sequence with its context. In the authors' methods: By means of reference gene primer amplification, nucleated cell counts were estimated. Method: immunoSEQ multiplex PCR; TCRdb's copy keeps in-frame clones and lacks some. The V and J calls and clone size are taken from that table; D and trimming were inferred from the DNA. The data contain over 250,000 clones, more than 90% of them singletons. This entry belongs to a study of blood T cell repertoires in COVID-19. About the study: T cells, B-cell-depleted T cells, or PBMCs supplied cDNA or gDNA.

The CDR3 loop spans 14 amino acids. The V and J ends lost 3 bases and 7 bases, in that order; junction bases with no gene match: 6. Per germline, CDR1 SGHDT and CDR2 YYEEEE. Seattle enrolled patients during active infection and tracked them longitudinally. The sequence derives from a person aged 18 to 30 with COVID-19, enrolled during active disease. Sequenced material: peripheral blood. The J gene is TRBJ1-4, the V gene TRBV5-6; 7 bases map to TRBD1. Here the CDR3 DNA reads TGTGCCAGCAGCTCAGGGGGGCCGGGTGAAAAACTGTTTTTT. Encoded protein: CASSSGGPGEKLFF.